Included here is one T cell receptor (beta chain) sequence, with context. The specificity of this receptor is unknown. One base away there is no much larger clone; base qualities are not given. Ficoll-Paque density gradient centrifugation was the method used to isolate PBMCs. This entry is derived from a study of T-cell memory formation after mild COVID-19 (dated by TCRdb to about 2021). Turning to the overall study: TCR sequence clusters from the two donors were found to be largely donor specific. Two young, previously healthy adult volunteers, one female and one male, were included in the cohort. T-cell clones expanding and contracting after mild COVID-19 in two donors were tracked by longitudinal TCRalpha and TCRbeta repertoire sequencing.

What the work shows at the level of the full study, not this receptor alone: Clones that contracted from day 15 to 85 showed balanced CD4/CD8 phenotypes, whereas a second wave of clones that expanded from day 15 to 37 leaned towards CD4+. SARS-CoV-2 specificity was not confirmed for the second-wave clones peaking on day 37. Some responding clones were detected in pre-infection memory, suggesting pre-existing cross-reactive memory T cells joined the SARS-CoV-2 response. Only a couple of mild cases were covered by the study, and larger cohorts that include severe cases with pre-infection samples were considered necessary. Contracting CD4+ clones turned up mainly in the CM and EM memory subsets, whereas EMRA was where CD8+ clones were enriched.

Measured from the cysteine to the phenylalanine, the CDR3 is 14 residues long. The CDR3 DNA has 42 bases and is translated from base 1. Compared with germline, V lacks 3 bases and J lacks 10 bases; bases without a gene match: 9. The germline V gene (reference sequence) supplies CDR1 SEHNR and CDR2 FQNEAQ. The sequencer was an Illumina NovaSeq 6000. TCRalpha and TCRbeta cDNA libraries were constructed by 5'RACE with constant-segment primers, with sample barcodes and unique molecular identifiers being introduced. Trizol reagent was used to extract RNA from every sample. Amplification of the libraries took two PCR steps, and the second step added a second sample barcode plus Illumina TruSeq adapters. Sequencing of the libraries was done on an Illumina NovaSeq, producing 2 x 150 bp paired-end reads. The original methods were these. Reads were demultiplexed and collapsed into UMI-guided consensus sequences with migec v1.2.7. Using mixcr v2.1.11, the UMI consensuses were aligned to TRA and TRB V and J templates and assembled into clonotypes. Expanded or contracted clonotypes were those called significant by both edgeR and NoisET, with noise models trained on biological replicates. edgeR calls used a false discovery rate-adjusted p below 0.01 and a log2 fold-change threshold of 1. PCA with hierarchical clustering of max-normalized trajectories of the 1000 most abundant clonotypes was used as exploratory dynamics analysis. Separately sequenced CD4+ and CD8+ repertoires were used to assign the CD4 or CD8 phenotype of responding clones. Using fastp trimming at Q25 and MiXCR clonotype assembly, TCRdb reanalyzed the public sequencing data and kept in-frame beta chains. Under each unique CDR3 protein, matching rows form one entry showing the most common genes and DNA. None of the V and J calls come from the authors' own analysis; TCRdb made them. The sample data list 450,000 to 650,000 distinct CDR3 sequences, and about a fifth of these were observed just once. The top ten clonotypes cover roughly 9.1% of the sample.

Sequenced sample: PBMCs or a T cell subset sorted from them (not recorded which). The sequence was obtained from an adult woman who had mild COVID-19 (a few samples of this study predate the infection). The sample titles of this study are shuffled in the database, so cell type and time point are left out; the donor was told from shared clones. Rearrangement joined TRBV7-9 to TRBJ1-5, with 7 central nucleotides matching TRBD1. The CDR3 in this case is CASSFRGDREPQHF. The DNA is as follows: TGTGCCAGCAGCTTCAGGGGGGATCGGGAACCCCAGCATTTT.